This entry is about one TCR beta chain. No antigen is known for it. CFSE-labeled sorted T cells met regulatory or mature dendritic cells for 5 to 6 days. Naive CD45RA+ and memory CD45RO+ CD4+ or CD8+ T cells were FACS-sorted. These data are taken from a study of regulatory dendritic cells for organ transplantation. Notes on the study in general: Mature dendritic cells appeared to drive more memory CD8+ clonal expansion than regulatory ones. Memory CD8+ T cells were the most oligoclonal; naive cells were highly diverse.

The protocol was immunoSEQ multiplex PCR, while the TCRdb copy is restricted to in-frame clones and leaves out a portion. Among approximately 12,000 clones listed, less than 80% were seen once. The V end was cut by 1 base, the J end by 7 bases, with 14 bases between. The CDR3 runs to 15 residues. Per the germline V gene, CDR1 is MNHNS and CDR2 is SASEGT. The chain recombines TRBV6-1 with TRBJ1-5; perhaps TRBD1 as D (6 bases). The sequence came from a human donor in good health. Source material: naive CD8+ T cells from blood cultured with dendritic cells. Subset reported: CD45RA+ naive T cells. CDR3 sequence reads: CASSEEVGGQQPQHF. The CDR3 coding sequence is TGTGCCAGCAGTGAAGAGGTGGGGGGGCAGCAGCCCCAGCATTTT.